This T cell receptor beta chain came from a study of regulatory T cells in long-lasting Graves disease. Overall study: Over 5 years on antithyroid drugs plus positive TSH receptor antibodies marked Graves' disease as persistent.

Study-wide findings and caveats: Persistent Graves' patients showed less TCR diversity than newly diagnosed ones. Fewer public clonotypes were shared by new patients (approximately 1,000) than by persistent patients (approximately 2,700). Under persistent disease, TRBV28, TRBJ1-2 and TRBJ2-5 were used preferentially.

Time point defined: persistent/refractory GD, antithyroid drugs over 5 years with positive TRAb. With RNA extracted from PBMCs as input, the TCR library was made. Combining iRepertoire HTBI primers with Arm-PCR of CDR3 regions, the authors built TCR beta libraries. TCRdb analysed the multiplex PCR reads with MiXCR anew, one entry per CDR3 protein. There are around 500,000 distinct CDR3 sequences in the sample; less than 25% occur only once, and approximately 8% lies in the top ten. Germline assignment: CDR1 MNHEY and CDR2 SVGEGT. The V end lost 10 bases, the J end lost 3 bases, and 18 bases lay between the germline ends. This CDR3 contains 14 residues. This clonotype was recorded many times. Its antigen is unidentified.

This receptor was taken from a female donor with Graves disease. The sequenced sample was peripheral blood mononuclear cells (PBMCs), obtained when the disease was refractory, from a patient treated with antithyroid drugs. The J gene is TRBJ1-1, the V gene TRBV6-2 or TRBV6-3, with no clear D. The chain's CDR3 is CATSPKGMHTEAFF. The CDR3 region has the DNA TGTGCCACCAGCCCCAAGGGAATGCACACTGAAGCTTTCTTT.